This paragraph reports one T cell receptor beta chain. Its antigen is undetermined. Germline V gene data show CDR1 as MGHRA and CDR2 as YSYEKL. The CDR3 is 16 amino acids. V dropped 0 bases and J dropped 9; count of bases not matched to a gene: 10. The data originate from a study of radiotherapy plus CTLA-4 blockade in lung cancer. Only in-frame clones appear in the TCRdb table, and some are missing; sequencing was by immunoSEQ multiplex PCR. This sample yields roughly 73,000 clones, of which 80% to 90% are seen a single time; 40% belongs to the top ten. General study points: Blood saw expansion of tumor-derived TCR clones after radiotherapy plus ipilimumab. Early blood T cell clone changes and increased post-radiation serum interferon-beta were reportedly the strongest response predictors.

Chemo-refractory metastatic non-small-cell lung cancer patients underwent focal radiation alongside CTLA-4 blockade with ipilimumab. This specimen consisted of peripheral blood, obtained from a patient treated with radiotherapy plus ipilimumab. The receptor was isolated from a human donor with non-small cell lung cancer that progressed on radiotherapy plus ipilimumab. The rearrangement links TRBV4-1 to TRBJ2-1; 8 bases are shared with TRBD2. The CDR3 is CASSQDLLAGRPEQFF. The CDR3 DNA sequence: TGCGCCAGCAGCCAAGATCTCCTAGCGGGCCGGCCTGAGCAGTTCTTC.